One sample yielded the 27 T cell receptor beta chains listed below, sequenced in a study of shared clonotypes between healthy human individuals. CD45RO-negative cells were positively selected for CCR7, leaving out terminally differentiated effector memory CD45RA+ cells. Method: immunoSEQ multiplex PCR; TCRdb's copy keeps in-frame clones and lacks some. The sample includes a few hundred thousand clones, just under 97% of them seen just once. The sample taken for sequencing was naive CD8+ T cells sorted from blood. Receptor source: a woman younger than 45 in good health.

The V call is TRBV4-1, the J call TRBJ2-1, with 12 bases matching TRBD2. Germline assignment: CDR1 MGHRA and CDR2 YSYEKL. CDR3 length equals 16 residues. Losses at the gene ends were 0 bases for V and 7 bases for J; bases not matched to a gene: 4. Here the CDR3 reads CASSQDQLAGGNEQFF. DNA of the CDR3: TGCGCCAGCAGCCAAGATCAGCTAGCGGGGGGGAATGAGCAGTTCTTC.

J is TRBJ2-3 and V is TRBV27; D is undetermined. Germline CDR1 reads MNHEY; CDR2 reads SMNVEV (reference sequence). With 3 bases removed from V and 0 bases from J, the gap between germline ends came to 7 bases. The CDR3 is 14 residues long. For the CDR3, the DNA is TGTGCCAGCAGTTTTTACTCTAGCACAGATACGCAGTATTTT. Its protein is CASSFYSSTDTQYF.

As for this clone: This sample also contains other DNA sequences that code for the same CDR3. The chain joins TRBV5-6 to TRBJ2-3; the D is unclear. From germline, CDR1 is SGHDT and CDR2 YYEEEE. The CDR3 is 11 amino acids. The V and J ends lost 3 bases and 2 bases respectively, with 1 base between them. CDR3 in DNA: TGTGCCAGCAGCTCCACAGATACGCAGTATTTT. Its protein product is CASSSTDTQYF.

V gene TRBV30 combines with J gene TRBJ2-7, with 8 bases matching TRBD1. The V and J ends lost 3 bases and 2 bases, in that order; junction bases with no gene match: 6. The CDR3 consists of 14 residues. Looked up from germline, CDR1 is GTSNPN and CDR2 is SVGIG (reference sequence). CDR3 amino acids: CAWSVDRGPYEQYF. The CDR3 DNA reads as TGTGCCTGGAGCGTCGACAGGGGCCCCTACGAGCAGTACTTC. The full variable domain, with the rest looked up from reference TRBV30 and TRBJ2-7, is SQTIHQWPATLVQPVGSPLSLECTVEGTSNPNLYWYRQAAGRGLQLLFYSVGIGQISSEVPQNLSASRPQDRQFILSSKKLLLSDSGFYLCAWSVDRGPYEQYFGPGTRLTVT.

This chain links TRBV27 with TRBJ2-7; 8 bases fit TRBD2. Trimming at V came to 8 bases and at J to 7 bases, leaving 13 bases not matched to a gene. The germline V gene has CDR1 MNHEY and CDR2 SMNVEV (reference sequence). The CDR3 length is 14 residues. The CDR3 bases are TGTGCCAGCTCCATAGGGACTAGGGGTTTTGAGCAGTACTTC. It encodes CASSIGTRGFEQYF.

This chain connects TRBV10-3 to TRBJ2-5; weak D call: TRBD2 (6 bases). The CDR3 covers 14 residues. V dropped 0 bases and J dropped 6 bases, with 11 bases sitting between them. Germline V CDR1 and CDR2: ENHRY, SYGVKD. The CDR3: CAISESASAKTQYF. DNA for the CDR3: TGTGCCATCAGTGAGTCAGCTAGCGCGAAGACCCAGTACTTC.

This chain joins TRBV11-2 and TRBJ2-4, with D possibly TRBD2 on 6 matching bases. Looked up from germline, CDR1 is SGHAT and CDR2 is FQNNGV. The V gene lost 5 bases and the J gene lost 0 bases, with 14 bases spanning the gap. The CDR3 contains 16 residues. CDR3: CASSDRDSIAKNIQYF. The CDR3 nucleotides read TGTGCCAGCAGCGATCGGGACTCTATAGCCAAAAACATTCAGTACTTC.

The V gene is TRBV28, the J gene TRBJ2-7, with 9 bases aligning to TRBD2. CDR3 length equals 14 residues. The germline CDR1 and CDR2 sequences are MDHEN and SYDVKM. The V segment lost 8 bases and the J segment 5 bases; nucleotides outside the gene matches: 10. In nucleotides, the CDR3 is TGTGCCAGCGGGGCGGGAGGGCCTTTTGACGAGCAGTACTTC. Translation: CASGAGGPFDEQYF. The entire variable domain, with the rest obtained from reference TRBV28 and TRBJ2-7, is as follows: DVKVTQSSRYLVKRTGEKVFLECVQDMDHENMFWYRQDPGLGLRLIYFSYDVKMKEKGDIPEGYSVSREKKERFSLILESASTNQTSMYLCASGAGGPFDEQYFGPGTRLTVT.

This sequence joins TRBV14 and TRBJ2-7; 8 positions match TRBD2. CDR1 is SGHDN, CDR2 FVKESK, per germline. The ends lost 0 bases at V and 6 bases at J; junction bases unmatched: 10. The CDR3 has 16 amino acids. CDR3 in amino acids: CASSQDETGGASEQYF. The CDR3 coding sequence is TGTGCCAGCAGCCAAGATGAGACCGGGGGGGCCTCCGAGCAGTACTTC.

The CDR3 DNA is TGCAGCGTAGCAACTAGCGGGAGAATAGTGCCCGGGGAGCTGTTTTTT. It is translated as CSVATSGRIVPGELFF. The chain joins TRBV29-1 to TRBJ2-2, with 11 bases lining up with TRBD2. CDR3 length equals 16 residues. Germline CDR1 SQVTM, CDR2 ANQGSEA. Trimming removed 6 bases from V and 6 bases from J; junction bases left unmatched: 12.

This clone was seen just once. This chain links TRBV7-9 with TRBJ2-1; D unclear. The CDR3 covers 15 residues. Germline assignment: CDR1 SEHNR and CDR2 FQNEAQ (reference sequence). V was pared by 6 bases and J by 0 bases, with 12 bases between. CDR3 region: CASRSEPSSYNEQFF. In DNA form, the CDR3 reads TGTGCCAGCAGGTCAGAACCAAGCTCCTACAATGAGCAGTTCTTC.

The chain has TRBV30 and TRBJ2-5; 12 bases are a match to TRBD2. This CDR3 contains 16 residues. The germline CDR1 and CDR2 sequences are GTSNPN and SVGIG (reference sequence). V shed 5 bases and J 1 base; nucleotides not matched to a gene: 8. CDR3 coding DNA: TGTGCCTGGGCACTACTAGCGGGAGGCCCCCAAGAGACCCAGTACTTC. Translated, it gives CAWALLAGGPQETQYF.

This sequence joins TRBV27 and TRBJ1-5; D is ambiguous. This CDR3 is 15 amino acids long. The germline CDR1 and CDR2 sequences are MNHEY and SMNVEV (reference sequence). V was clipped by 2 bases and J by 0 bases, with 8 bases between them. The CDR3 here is CASSLTSYSNQPQHF. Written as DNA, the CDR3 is TGTGCCAGCAGTTTAACGAGTTATAGCAATCAGCCCCAGCATTTT.

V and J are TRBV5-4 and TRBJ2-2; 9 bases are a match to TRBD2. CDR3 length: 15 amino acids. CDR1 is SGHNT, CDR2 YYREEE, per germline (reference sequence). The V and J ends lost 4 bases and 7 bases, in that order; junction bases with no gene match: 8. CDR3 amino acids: CASSPLTSGHGELFF. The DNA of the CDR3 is TGTGCCAGCAGCCCGCTGACTAGCGGCCACGGGGAGCTGTTTTTT.

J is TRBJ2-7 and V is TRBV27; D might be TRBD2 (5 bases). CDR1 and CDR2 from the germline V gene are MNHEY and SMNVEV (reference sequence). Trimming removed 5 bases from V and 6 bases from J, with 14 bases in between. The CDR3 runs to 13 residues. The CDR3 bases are TGTGCCAGCAGTCCTCTCCTGGGAGCCGAGCAGTACTTC. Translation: CASSPLLGAEQYF.

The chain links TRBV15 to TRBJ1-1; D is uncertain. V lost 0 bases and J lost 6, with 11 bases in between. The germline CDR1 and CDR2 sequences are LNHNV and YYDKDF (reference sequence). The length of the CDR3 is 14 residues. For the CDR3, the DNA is TGTGCCACCAGCAGAGACACATCGCCCGCTGAAGCTTTCTTT. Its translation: CATSRDTSPAEAFF.

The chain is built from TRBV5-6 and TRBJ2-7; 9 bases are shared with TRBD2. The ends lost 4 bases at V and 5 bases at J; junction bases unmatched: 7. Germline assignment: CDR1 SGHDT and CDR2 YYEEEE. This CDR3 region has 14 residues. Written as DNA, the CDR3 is TGTGCCAGCAGCACCGGACTAGCGTCCCACGAGCAGTACTTC. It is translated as CASSTGLASHEQYF.

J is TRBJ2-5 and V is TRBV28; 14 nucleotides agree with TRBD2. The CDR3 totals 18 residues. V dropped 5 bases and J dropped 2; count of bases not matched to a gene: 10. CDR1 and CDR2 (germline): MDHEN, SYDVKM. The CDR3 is CASSPPGLAGAEQETQYF. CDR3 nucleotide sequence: TGTGCCAGCAGTCCACCGGGACTAGCGGGAGCGGAGCAAGAGACCCAGTACTTC.

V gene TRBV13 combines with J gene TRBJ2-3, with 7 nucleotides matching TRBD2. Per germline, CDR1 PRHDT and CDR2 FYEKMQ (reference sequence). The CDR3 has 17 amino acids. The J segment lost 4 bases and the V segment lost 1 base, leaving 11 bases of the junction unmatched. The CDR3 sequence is CASSLVGRELGADTQYF. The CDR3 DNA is TGTGCCAGCAGCTTAGTAGGGCGGGAGTTGGGTGCAGATACGCAGTATTTT.

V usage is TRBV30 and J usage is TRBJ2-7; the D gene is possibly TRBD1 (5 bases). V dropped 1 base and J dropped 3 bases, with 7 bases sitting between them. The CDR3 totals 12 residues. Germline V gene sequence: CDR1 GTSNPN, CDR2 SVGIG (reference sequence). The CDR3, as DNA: TGTGCCTGGAGTGATCAGGGCTACGAGCAGTACTTC. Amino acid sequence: CAWSDQGYEQYF.

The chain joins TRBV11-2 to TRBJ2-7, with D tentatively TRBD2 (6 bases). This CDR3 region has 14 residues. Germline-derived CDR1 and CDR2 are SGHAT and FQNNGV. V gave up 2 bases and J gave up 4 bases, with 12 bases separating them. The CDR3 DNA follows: TGTGCCAGCAGCTTATCTGGGGGGAAATACGAGCAGTACTTC. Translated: CASSLSGGKYEQYF.

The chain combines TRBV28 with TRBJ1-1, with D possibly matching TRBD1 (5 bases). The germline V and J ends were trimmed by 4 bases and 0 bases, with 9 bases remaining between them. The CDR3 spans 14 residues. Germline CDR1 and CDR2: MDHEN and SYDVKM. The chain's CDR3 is CASSWDGMNTEAFF. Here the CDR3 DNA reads TGTGCCAGCAGTTGGGACGGCATGAACACTGAAGCTTTCTTT.

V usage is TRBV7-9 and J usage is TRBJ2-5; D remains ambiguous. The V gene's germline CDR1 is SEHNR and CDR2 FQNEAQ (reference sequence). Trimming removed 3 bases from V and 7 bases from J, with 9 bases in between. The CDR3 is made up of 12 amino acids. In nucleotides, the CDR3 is TGTGCCAGCAGCTTGGACCCCAGGACCCAGTACTTC. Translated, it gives CASSLDPRTQYF.

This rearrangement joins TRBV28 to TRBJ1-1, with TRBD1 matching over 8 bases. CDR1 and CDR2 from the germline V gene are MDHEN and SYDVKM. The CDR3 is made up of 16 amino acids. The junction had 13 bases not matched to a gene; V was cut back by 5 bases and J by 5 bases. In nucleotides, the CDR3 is TGTGCCAGCAGTCTCCTCCAGGGGGCGGTTGATACTGAAGCTTTCTTT. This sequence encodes CASSLLQGAVDTEAFF. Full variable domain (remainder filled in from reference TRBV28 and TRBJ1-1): DVKVTQSSRYLVKRTGEKVFLECVQDMDHENMFWYRQDPGLGLRLIYFSYDVKMKEKGDIPEGYSVSREKKERFSLILESASTNQTSMYLCASSLLQGAVDTEAFFGQGTRLTVV.

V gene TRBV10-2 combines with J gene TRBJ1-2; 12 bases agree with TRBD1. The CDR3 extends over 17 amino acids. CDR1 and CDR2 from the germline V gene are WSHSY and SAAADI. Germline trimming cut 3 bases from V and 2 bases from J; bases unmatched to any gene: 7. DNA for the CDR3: TGCGCCAGCAGTGACCTAGGGACAGGGGGCGTAAACTATGGCTACACCTTC. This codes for CASSDLGTGGVNYGYTF.

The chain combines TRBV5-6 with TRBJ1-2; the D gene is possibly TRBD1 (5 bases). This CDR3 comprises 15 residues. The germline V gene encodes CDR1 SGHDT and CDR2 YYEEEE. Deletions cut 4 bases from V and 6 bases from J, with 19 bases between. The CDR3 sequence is CASSAQTAALDGYTF. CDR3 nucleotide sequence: TGTGCCAGCAGCGCCCAGACAGCGGCTCTAGATGGCTACACCTTC.

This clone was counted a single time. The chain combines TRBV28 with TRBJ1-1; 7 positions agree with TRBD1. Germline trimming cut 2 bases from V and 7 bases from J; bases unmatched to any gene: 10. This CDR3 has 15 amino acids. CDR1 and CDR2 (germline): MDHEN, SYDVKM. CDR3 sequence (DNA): TGTGCCAGCAGTTTAAGGGCCGGACAGGCCAATGAAGCTTTCTTT. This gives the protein CASSLRAGQANEAFF.